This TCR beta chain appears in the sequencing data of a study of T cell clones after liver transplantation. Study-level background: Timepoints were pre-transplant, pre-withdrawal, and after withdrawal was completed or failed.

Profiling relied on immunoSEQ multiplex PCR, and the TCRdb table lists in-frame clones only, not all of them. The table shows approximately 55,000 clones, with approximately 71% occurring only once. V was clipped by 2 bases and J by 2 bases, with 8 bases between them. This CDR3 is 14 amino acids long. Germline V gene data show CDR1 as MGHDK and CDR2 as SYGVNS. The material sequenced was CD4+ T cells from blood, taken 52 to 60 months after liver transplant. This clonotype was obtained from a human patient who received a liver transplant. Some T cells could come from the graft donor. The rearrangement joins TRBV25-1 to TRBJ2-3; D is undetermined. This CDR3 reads CASSEPRPTDTQYF. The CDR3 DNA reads TGTGCCAGCAGTGAACCTCGTCCCACAGATACGCAGTATTTT.